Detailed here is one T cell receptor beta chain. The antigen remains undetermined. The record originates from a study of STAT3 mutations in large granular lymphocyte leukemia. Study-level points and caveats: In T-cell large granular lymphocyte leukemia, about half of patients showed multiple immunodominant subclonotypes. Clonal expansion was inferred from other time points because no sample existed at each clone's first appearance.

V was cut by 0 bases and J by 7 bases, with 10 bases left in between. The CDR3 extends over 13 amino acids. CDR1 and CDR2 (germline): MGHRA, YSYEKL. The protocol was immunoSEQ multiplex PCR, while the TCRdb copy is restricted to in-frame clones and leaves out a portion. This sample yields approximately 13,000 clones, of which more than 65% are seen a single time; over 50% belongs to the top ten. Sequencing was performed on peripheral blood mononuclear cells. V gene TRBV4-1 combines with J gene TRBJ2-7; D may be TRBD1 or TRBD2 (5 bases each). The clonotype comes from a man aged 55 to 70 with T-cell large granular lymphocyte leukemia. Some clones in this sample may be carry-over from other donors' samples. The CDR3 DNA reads TGCGCCAGCAGCCAAGAGGGGGTCTGGGAGCAGTACTTC. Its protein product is CASSQEGVWEQYF.